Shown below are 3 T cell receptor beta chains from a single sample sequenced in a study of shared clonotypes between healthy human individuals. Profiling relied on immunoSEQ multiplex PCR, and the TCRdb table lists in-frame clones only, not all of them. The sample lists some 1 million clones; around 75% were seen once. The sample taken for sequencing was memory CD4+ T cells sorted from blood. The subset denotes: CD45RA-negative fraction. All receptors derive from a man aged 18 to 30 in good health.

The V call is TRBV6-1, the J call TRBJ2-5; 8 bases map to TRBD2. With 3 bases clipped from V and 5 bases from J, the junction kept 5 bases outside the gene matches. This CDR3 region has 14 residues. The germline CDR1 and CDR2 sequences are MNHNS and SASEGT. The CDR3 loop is CASSEGGGFETQYF. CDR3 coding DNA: TGTGCCAGCAGTGAGGGCGGGGGGTTCGAGACCCAGTACTTC.

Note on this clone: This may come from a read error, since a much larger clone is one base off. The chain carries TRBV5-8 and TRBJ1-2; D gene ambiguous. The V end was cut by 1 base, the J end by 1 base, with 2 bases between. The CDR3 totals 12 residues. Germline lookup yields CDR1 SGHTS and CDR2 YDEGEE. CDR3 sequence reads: CASSLLNYGYTF. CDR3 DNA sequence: TGTGCCAGCAGCTTGCTTAACTATGGCTACACCTTC.

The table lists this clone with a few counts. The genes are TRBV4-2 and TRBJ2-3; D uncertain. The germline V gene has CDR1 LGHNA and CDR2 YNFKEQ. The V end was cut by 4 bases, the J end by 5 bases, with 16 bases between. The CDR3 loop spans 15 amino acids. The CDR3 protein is CASSPQGDSVDTQYF. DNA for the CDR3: TGTGCCAGCAGCCCCCAAGGTGACTCGGTAGATACGCAGTATTTT.